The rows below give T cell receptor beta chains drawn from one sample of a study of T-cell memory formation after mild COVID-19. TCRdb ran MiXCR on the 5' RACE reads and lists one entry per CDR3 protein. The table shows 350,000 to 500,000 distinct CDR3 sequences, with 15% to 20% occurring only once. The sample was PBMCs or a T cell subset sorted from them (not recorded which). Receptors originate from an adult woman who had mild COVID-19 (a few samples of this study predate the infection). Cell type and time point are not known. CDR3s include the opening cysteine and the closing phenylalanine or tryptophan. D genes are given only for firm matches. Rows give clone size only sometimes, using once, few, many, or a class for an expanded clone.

DNA: TGTGCCAGCAGCCCCGGGACAGGGTTTCAGGACATTCAGTACTTC; CDR3: CASSPGTGFQDIQYF; size: .; length: 15; J: TRBJ2-4; V: TRBV11-3; D: TRBD1
DNA: TGCAGCGTTGAAGGCGGGAACACCGGGGAGCTGTTTTTT; CDR3: CSVEGGNTGELFF; size: many; length: 13; J: TRBJ2-2; V: TRBV29-1; D: .
DNA: TGTGCCAGCAGCGGACCGGGACAGGGGACCTCTGGGGCCAACGTCCTGACTTTC; CDR3: CASSGPGQGTSGANVLTF; size: .; length: 18; J: TRBJ2-6; V: TRBV13; D: TRBD1
DNA: TGTGCCAGCAGCCGCTTGGGAGTCAACTATGGCTACACCTTC; CDR3: CASSRLGVNYGYTF; size: .; length: 14; J: TRBJ1-2; V: TRBV27; D: .
DNA: TGTGCCAGCAGTGAAGGGTGGGCAGGGGCCTACAATGAGCAGTTCTTC; CDR3: CASSEGWAGAYNEQFF; size: .; length: 16; J: TRBJ2-1; V: TRBV2; D: .
DNA: TGTGCCACCAGCCACATCGAAACGCAAGAGACCCAGTACTTC; CDR3: CATSHIETQETQYF; size: .; length: 14; J: TRBJ2-5; V: TRBV15; D: .
DNA: TGTGCCAGCTCACCACCCCGCGGGAGAGGTACCGGGGAGCTGTTTTTT; CDR3: CASSPPRGRGTGELFF; size: .; length: 16; J: TRBJ2-2; V: TRBV18; D: TRBD2
DNA: TGTGCCAGCAGCTCTAGGATTGGTCAAGAGACCCAGTACTTC; CDR3: CASSSRIGQETQYF; size: few; length: 14; J: TRBJ2-5; V: TRBV28; D: .
DNA: TGCAGCGTTTCGGGAGGCCCAGATACGCAGTATTTT; CDR3: CSVSGGPDTQYF; size: .; length: 12; J: TRBJ2-3; V: TRBV29-1; D: TRBD2
DNA: TGTGCCAGCCAATCAGGGGGCTACAATGAGCAGTTCTTC; CDR3: CASQSGGYNEQFF; size: many; length: 13; J: TRBJ2-1; V: TRBV6-6; D: TRBD1
DNA: TGCGCCAGCAGTTCCCCGGCGCGGAGCAATGAGCAGTTCTTC; CDR3: CASSSPARSNEQFF; size: .; length: 14; J: TRBJ2-1; V: TRBV23-1; D: .
DNA: TGTGCCAGCAGCCAGACCCCGTTGGGAGCCTCCGGAGATACGCAGTATTTT; CDR3: CASSQTPLGASGDTQYF; size: .; length: 17; J: TRBJ2-3; V: TRBV14; D: .
DNA: TGTGCCAGCAGCTGGGGGACAGGTGTCAACACTGAAGCTTTCTTT; CDR3: CASSWGTGVNTEAFF; size: few; length: 15; J: TRBJ1-1; V: TRBV7-6; D: TRBD1
DNA: TGTGCCACCAGTGTAAGGGGGAACGATCAGCCCCAGCATTTT; CDR3: CATSVRGNDQPQHF; size: .; length: 14; J: TRBJ1-5; V: TRBV24-1; D: .
DNA: TGCGCCAGCAGCTTGGATTCAGGGTTGGGTGAAGCTTTCTTT; CDR3: CASSLDSGLGEAFF; size: few; length: 14; J: TRBJ1-1; V: TRBV5-1; D: .
DNA: TGTGCCAGCAGCGAAAGGAGCTGGGGATCAACCTCCTACAATGAGCAGTTCTTC; CDR3: CASSERSWGSTSYNEQFF; size: few; length: 18; J: TRBJ2-1; V: TRBV14; D: .
DNA: TGCGCCAGCAGCCCCAGGGGCCAGGGGGCCTTAGCCAAAAACATTCAGTACTTC; CDR3: CASSPRGQGALAKNIQYF; size: .; length: 18; J: TRBJ2-4; V: TRBV5-1; D: TRBD1
DNA: TGTGCCAGCAGTTTAAGTGAAAAACTGTTTTTT; CDR3: CASSLSEKLFF; size: many; length: 11; J: TRBJ1-4; V: TRBV12-3/TRBV12-4; D: .
DNA: TGCAGCGTTGTCGGTTCTAACCGCAACAATGAGCAGTTCTTC; CDR3: CSVVGSNRNNEQFF; size: .; length: 14; J: TRBJ2-1; V: TRBV29-1; D: .
DNA: TGTGCCAGCACCCGAAAGGGCGGGGGCCAAGAGACCCAGTACTTC; CDR3: CASTRKGGGQETQYF; size: .; length: 15; J: TRBJ2-5; V: TRBV6-8; D: TRBD2
DNA: TGTGCCAGCAGTGCTAGCGGGAACAATGAGCAGTTCTTC; CDR3: CASSASGNNEQFF; size: .; length: 13; J: TRBJ2-1; V: TRBV6-2/TRBV6-3; D: TRBD2
DNA: TGCGCCAGCAGCCAATTCAGTAGCGGGGGAGTCTACGAGCAGTACTTC; CDR3: CASSQFSSGGVYEQYF; size: .; length: 16; J: TRBJ2-7; V: TRBV4-1; D: TRBD2